This T cell receptor (beta chain) was recovered during a study of blood T cell repertoires in COVID-19. Across the study: Collection of acute and convalescent COVID-19 samples took place in the United States, Italy and Spain. From T cells, B-cell-depleted T cells, or PBMCs came the material, which was cDNA or gDNA.

Patients from Seattle were sampled longitudinally, starting during active infection. CDR3 length equals 13 residues. Germline CDR1 MNHEY, CDR2 SMNVEV (reference sequence). After removal of 6 bases from V and 2 bases from J, the junction contained 2 bases not matched to a gene. Per the authors' pipeline: Amplified reference gene primers provided the basis for estimating nucleated cell counts. Clones were read by immunoSEQ multiplex PCR, and TCRdb kept only the in-frame ones, dropping some. The V and J calls and clone size were taken over from that table, and D and trimming were inferred from the DNA. The sample lists some 350,000 clones, about nine tenths occurring once. With regard to this clone: This same CDR3 is encoded by further DNA sequences in the sample.

V gene TRBV27 combines with J gene TRBJ1-1, with 8 bases aligning to TRBD1. Material for sequencing was peripheral blood. The TCR originated in a woman aged 65 to 85 with COVID-19, enrolled during active disease. CDR3 protein: CASRDRVNTEAFF. CDR3 DNA sequence: TGTGCCAGCAGGGACAGGGTAAACACTGAAGCTTTCTTT.